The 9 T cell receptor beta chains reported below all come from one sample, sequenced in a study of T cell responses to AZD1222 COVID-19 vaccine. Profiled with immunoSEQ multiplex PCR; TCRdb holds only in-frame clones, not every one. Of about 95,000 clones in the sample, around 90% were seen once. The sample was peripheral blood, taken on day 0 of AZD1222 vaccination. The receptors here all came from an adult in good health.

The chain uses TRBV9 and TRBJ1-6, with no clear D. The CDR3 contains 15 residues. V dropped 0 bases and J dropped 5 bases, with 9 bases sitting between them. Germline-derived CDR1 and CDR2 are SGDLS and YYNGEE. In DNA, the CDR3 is TGTGCCAGCAGCGTAGAGCCTTATCATAATTCACCCCTCCACTTT. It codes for CASSVEPYHNSPLHF.

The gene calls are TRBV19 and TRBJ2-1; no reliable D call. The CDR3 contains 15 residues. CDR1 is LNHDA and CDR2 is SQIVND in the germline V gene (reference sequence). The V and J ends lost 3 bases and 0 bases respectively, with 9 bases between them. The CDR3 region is CASSISRSSYNEQFF. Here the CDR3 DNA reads TGTGCCAGTAGTATTTCTAGGTCCTCCTACAATGAGCAGTTCTTC. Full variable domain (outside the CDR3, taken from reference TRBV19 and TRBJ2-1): DGGITQSPKYLFRKEGQNVTLSCEQNLNHDAMYWYRQDPGQGLRLIYYSQIVNDFQKGDIAEGYSVSREKKESFPLTVTSAQKNPTAFYLCASSISRSSYNEQFFGPGTRLTVL.

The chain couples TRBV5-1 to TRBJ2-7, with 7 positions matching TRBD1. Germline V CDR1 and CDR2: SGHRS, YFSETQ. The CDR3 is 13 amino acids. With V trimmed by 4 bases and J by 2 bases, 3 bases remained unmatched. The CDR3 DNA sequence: TGCGCCAGCAGCCAAGGGACAGCCTACGAGCAGTACTTC. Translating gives CASSQGTAYEQYF.

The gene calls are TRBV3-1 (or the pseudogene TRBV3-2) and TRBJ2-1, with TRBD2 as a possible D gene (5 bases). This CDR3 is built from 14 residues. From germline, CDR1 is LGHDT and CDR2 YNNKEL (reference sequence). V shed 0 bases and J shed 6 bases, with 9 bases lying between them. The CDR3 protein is CASSQELASNEQFF. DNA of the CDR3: TGTGCCAGCAGCCAAGAGCTAGCCTCCAATGAGCAGTTCTTC.

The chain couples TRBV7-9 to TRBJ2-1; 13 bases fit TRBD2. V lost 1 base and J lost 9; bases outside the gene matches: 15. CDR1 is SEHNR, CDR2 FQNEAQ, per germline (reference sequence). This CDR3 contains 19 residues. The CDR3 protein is CASSLEQYARLAGGLEQFF. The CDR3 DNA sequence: TGTGCCAGCAGCTTAGAACAATACGCGCGACTAGCGGGGGGCCTTGAGCAGTTCTTC.

This chain's CDR3 is CASSFQRTAGEQFF. CDR3 bases: TGTGCCAGCAGCTTCCAACGGACGGCCGGGGAGCAGTTCTTC. The J gene is TRBJ2-1, the V gene TRBV11-2; D is undetermined. The CDR3 spans 14 residues. V was pared by 3 bases and J by 10 bases, with 16 bases between. In germline, CDR1 is SGHAT, CDR2 FQNNGV.

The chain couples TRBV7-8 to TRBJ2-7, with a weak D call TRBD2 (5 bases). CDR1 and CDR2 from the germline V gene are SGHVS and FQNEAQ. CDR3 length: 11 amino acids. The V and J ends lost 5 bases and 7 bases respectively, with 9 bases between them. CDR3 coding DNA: TGTGCCAGCAGCCCCCGGGAAGAGCAGTACTTC. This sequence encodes CASSPREEQYF.

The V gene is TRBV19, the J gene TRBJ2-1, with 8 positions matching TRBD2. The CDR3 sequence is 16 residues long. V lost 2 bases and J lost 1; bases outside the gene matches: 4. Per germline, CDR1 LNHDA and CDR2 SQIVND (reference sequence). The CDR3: CASSIYGGGSYNEQFF. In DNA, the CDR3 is TGTGCCAGTAGTATATACGGCGGGGGGTCCTACAATGAGCAGTTCTTC.

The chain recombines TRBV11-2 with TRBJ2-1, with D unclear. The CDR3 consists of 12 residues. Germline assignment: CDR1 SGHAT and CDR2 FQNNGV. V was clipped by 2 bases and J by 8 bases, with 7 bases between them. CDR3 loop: CASSLRVDEQFF. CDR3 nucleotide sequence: TGTGCCAGCAGCTTAAGGGTCGATGAGCAGTTCTTC.